This T cell receptor (beta chain) is from a study of cytomegalovirus exposure and HLA in healthy donors. This clone has just a few counts. What it binds is not known. The CDR3 is 11 residues long. Germline CDR1 reads SEHNR; CDR2 reads FQNEAQ (reference sequence). Trimming shortened V by 8 bases and J by 4 bases, and 8 bases separated the two germline ends. The PCR was carried out with 60 Vbeta primers and 13 Jbeta primers. Generated by immunoSEQ multiplex PCR, the TCRdb table keeps only in-frame clones and is missing some. This sample yields around 140,000 clones, of which about 8.9% are seen a single time; roughly 1.9% belongs to the top ten. The study, taken as a whole, reports: The authors enumerated around 150 TCR beta chains as linked to cytomegalovirus.

Sequenced material: PBMCs. This TCR derives from a man between 45 and 60 years old in good health and CMV-seronegative. This chain connects TRBV7-9 to TRBJ1-1; D is ambiguous. The DNA of the CDR3 is TGTGCCAGCGGGCTGGGCACTGAAGCTTTCTTT. This gives the protein CASGLGTEAFF.